The clone carrying this T cell receptor (beta chain) was seen only a few times. Its matching antigen is unknown. One end of the junction does not line up with germline, which may come from a read error. This sample is part of a study of cytomegalovirus exposure and HLA in healthy donors. On the study more broadly: Genotyping of roughly 400 donors showed that about 79% belonged to the Caucasian-associated ancestry cluster.

Regarding the study as a whole: Later on, a genetic analysis was performed. It linked a missense variant in DCLRE1C with V- and J-gene trimming of TCR beta. Associated with cytomegalovirus, according to the listing, were approximately 160 TCR beta chains. In an earlier analysis, most TCR beta V segments were productive about 87% or about 30% of the time.

With 60 Vbeta and 13 Jbeta primers, the PCR was carried out. Repertoires were generated with immunoSEQ multiplex PCR, while TCRdb's copy carries only in-frame clones and drops some. The sample has around 200,000 clones, approximately 80% seen once. CDR3 length: 13 residues. CDR1 and CDR2 from the germline V gene are ENHRY and SYGVKD. The material sequenced was PBMCs. The rearrangement joins TRBV10-3 to TRBJ1-1; TRBD1 aligns across 8 bases. This receptor was obtained from a woman aged 45-65 years in good health and CMV-seropositive. CDR3 sequence: CASSYQGAAEAFF. The CDR3 region has the DNA TGTGCCAGCAGTTACCAGGGGGCGGCTGAAGCTTTCTTT.